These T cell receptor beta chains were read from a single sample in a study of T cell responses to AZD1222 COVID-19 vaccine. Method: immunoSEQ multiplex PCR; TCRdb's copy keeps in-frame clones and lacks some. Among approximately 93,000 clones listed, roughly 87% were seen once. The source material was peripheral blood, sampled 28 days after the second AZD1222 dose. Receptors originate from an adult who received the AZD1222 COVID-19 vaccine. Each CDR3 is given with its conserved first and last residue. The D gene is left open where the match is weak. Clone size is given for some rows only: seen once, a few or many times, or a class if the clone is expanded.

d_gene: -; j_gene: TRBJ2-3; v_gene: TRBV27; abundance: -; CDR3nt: TGTGCCAGCAGTTTATTGGTTTTCCAGGGGAATTTCGATACGCAGTATTTT; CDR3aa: CASSLLVFQGNFDTQYF
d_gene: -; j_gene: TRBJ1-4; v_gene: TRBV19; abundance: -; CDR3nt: TGTGCCAGTAGTCCTCCGAGGGGGACACCGATTTTT; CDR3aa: CASSPPRGTPIF
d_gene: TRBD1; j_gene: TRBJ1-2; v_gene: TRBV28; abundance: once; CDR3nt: TGTGCCAGCAGTTTTGGGCAGGGGGGCTATGGCTACACCTTC; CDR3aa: CASSFGQGGYGYTF
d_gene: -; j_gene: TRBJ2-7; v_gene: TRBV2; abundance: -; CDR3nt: TGTGCCAGCAGTGAGTATTCGGCGGGCGAGCAGTACTTC; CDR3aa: CASSEYSAGEQYF
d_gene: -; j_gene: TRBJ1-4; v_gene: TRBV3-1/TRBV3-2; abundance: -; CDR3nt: TGTGCCAGCAGCCAAGATGGTGGAGGCCTAAATGAAAAACTGTTTTTT; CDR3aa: CASSQDGGGLNEKLFF
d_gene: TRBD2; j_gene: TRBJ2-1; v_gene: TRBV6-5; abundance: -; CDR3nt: TGTGCCAGCAGTTACTCTAGCGGGGGAACCTACAATGAGCAGTTCTTC; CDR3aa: CASSYSSGGTYNEQFF
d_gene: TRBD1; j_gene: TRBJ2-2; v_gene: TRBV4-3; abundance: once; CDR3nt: TGCGCCAGCAGCCAAGACGGGACAGGGACAACCGGGGAGCTGTTTTTT; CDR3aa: CASSQDGTGTTGELFF
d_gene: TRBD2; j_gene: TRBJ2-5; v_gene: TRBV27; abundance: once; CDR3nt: TGTGCCAGCAGTTGGGGACTAGGTGTCCGTGAGACCCAGTACTTC; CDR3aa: CASSWGLGVRETQYF
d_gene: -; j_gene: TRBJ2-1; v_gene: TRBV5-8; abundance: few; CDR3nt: TGTGCCAGCAGCTTGACCCGTCGGGATGAGCAGTTCTTC; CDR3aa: CASSLTRRDEQFF
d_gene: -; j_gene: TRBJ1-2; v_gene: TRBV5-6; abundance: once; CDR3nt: TGTGCCAGCAGCTTGCCGGATAACTATGGCTACACCTTC; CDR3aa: CASSLPDNYGYTF
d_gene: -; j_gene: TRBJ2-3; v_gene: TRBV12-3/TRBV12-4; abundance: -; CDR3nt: TGTGCCAGCAGGCCTATATACACAGATACGCAGTATTTT; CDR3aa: CASRPIYTDTQYF
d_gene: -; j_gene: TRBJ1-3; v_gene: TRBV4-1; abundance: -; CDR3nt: TGCGCCAGCAGCCTAGGCAGACAGGCAATAAACACCATATATTTT; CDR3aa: CASSLGRQAINTIYF
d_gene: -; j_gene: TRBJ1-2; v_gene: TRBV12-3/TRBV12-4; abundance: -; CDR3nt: TGTGCCAGCAGTTTTAGCTATGGCTACACCTTC; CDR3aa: CASSFSYGYTF
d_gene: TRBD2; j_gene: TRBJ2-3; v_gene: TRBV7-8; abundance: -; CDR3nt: TGTGCCAGCAGACGGACTAGCGGGGAGACAGATACGCAGTATTTT; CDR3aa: CASRRTSGETDTQYF
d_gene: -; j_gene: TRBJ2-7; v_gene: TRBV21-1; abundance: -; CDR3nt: TGTGCCAGCAGCAATTATGCCGGGGGGGAAAAAAGCTCCTACGAGCAGTACTTC; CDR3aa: CASSNYAGGEKSSYEQYF
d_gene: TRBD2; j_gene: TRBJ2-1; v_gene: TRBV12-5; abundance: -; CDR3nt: TGTGCTAGTGGTTTGGATGGACTAGCGGGGGGGCTAAATGAGCAGTTCTTC; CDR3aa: CASGLDGLAGGLNEQFF
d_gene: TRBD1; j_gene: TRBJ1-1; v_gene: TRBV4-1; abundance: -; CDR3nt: TGCGCCAGCAGCCACACCCCCGAAAGGGGGCGGCGAAGCACTGAAGCTTTCTTT; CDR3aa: CASSHTPERGRRSTEAFF
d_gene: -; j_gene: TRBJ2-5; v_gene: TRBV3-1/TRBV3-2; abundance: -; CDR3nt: TGTGCCAGCAGCCCTACGGGGCGGAATCAAGAGACCCAGTACTTC; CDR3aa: CASSPTGRNQETQYF
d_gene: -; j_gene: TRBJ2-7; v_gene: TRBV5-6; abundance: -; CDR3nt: TGTGCCAGCAGCGGCCTACCTGTGGGACACACACAGTACGAGCAGTACTTC; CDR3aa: CASSGLPVGHTQYEQYF
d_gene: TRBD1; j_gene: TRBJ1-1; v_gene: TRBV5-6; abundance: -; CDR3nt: TGTGCCAGCAGCTTGGCCTTGACAGGGGGGAACACTGAAGCTTTCTTT; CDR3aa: CASSLALTGGNTEAFF
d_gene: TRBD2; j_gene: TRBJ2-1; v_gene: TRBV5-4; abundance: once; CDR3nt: TGTGCCAGCAGCTTGATTGGGGGAGGGGTTTCGAGGGAGCAGTTCTTC; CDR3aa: CASSLIGGGVSREQFF
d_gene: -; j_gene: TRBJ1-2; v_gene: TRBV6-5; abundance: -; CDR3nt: TGTGCCAGCAGTTACGGATGGGGGGCGCTTGACTATGGCTACACCTTC; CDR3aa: CASSYGWGALDYGYTF